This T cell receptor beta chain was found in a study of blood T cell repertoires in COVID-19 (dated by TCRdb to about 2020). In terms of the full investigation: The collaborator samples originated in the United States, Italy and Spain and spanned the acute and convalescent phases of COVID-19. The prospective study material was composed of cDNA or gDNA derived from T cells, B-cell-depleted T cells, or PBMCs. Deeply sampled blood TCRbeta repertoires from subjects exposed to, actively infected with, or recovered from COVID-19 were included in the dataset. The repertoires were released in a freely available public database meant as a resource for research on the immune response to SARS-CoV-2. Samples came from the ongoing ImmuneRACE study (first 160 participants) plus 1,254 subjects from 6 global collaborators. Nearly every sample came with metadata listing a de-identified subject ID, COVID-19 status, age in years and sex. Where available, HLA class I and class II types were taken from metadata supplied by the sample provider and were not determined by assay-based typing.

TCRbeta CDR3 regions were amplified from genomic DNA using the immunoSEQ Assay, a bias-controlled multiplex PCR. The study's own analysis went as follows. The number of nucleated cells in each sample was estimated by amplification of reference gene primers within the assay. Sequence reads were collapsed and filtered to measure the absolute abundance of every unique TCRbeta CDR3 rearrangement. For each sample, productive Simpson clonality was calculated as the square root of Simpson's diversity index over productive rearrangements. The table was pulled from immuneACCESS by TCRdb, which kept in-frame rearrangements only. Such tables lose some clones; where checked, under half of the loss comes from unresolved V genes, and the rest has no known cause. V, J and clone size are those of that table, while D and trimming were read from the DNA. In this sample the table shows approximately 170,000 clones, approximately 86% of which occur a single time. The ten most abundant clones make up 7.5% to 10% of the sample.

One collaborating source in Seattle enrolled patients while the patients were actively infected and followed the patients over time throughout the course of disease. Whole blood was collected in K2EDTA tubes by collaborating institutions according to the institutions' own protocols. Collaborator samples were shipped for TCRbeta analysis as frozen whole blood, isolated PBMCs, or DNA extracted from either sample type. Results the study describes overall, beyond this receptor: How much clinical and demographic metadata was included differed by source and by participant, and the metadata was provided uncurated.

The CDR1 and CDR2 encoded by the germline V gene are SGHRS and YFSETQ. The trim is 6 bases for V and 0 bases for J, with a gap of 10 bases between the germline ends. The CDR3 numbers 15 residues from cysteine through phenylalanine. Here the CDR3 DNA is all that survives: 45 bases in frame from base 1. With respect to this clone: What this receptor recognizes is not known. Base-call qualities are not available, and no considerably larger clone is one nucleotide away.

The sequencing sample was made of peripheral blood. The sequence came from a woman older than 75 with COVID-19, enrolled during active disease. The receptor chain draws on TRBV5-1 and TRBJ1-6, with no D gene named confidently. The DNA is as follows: TGCGCCAGCATCCCATCGAGCTCCTATAATTCACCCCTCCACTTT. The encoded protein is CASIPSSSYNSPLHF.